This paragraph covers one TCR beta chain sequence. Its antigen is still unknown. There are 12 residues in the CDR3. V was trimmed by 4 bases and J by 4 bases, leaving 10 bases between them. The germline gives CDR1 SQVTM, CDR2 ANQGSEA. Clones were sequenced by immunoSEQ multiplex PCR, and TCRdb holds only the in-frame ones, with some missing. The sample consists of some 150,000 clones, around 87% of them appearing once. The data derive from a study of T cell responses to AZD1222 COVID-19 vaccine. The study, taken as a whole, reports: Clonal diversity was possibly underestimated, and the donors were mostly white British, with more females. Within unmutated variant regions lay the reported targets of nearly half of spike-specific TCRs.

This receptor was taken from an adult who received the AZD1222 COVID-19 vaccine. V and J are TRBV29-1 and TRBJ1-2; D uncertain. The sequencing used peripheral blood, collected 28 days after the second AZD1222 dose. The chain's CDR3 is CSVAVQLYGYTF. CDR3 DNA sequence: TGCAGCGTTGCGGTTCAACTCTATGGCTACACCTTC.